Each of the 4 T cell receptor beta chains below was sequenced from the same sample in a study of blood T cells in healthy people across ages. For the second PCR, which ran for about 7 to 11 cycles, a sample-barcoded 5' primer and a J-beta primer mix were used. TCRdb independently ran MiXCR on the 5' RACE reads; one entry per CDR3 protein. The sample comprises about 290,000 distinct CDR3 sequences, around 27% of which are singletons, and about 30% rests with the top ten. The sample comprised blood. Source of these receptors: a woman aged 70-85 years in good health.

The chain couples TRBV19 to TRBJ1-2, with 8 positions matching TRBD1. Germline CDR1 reads LNHDA; CDR2 reads SQIVND (reference sequence). The CDR3 contains 13 residues. V trimming: 7 bases; J trimming: 4 bases; junction bases outside the gene matches: 5. As DNA, the CDR3 is TGTGCCAGTACTGTAGACAGGGGCTATGGCTACACCTTC. Amino acids: CASTVDRGYGYTF.

The V call is TRBV21-1, the J call TRBJ1-5; the listed D gene, TRBD1, was not tested against the DNA. TRBV21-1 is an annotated pseudogene. The CDR3 runs 13 residues. The CDR3 coding sequence is TGTGCCAGCAGGTGGGGCGAGTTTCAGCCCCAGCATTTT. This gives the protein CASRWGEFQPQHF.

The rearrangement joins TRBV3-1 to TRBJ2-7; D is unclear. This CDR3 contains 13 residues. Germline lookup yields CDR1 LGHDT and CDR2 YNNKEL (reference sequence). V gave up 5 bases and J gave up 8 bases, with 16 bases separating them. The CDR3 region is CASSAIGQPKQYF. CDR3 sequence (DNA): TGTGCCAGCAGCGCAATCGGGCAGCCGAAGCAGTACTTC.

The V gene is TRBV3-1, the J gene TRBJ2-7; D ambiguous. The germline gives CDR1 LGHDT, CDR2 YNNKEL (reference sequence). Trimming pared 0 bases from V and 3 bases from J, leaving 12 bases between. The CDR3 runs to 15 residues. CDR3 coding DNA: TGTGCCAGCAGCCAAGATAATGGCAGAAGCTACGAGCAGTACTTC. Translation gives CASSQDNGRSYEQYF.